This T cell receptor (beta chain) was identified in a study of siplizumab effects on memory and regulatory T cells. Study-wide points: A major contribution to the alloresponse seemed to be made by naive T cells, which seemed more diverse than memory cells. Versus 25% to 30% in controls, the mappable alloreactive CD4+ clones averaged around 65% Treg-derived with siplizumab.

The CDR3 has 14 residues. The V gene lost 11 bases and the J gene lost 6 bases, with 17 bases spanning the gap. CDR1 is SNHLY and CDR2 is FYNNEI in the germline V gene. Comment on this clone: Its antigen is still unknown.

Every sample had roughly 93,000 of its TCR templates assayed. Method: immunoSEQ multiplex PCR; TCRdb's copy keeps in-frame clones and lacks some. The table has tens of thousands of clones, over 65% seen once. Sample: memory CD4+ T cells sorted from blood. The clonotype comes from a human donor in good health. J is TRBJ1-6 and V is TRBV2; no definite D call. CDR3 nucleotide sequence: TGTGCCTCTCAGGACTGGTCTGCTAATTCACCCCTCCACTTT. Residues: CASQDWSANSPLHF. The complete variable domain, with remaining parts taken from reference TRBV2 and TRBJ1-6, reads EPEVTQTPSHQVTQMGQEVILRCVPISNHLYFYWYRQILGQKVEFLVSFYNNEISEKSEIFDDQFSVERPDGSNFTLKIRSTKLEDSAMYFCASQDWSANSPLHFGNGTRLTVT.